Shown below are 15 T cell receptor beta chains from a single sample sequenced in a study of blood T cell repertoires in COVID-19. The assay was immunoSEQ multiplex PCR, and TCRdb's table has in-frame clones only and misses some. The sample contains 200,000 to 250,000 clones, 83% of which appear only once. Specimen: PBMCs or T cells enriched from blood (not recorded which). The receptors were gathered from a woman between 50 and 59 years old who had been exposed to COVID-19.

CDR3 protein: CASSASPRGAGEKLFF. The DNA for the CDR3 is TGTGCCAGCAGCGCCTCCCCGCGGGGGGCGGGTGAAAAACTGTTTTTT. This chain links TRBV9 with TRBJ1-4, with D perhaps TRBD1 (6 bases). Trimming cost V 3 bases and J 7 bases, with 19 bases left between them. The germline CDR1 and CDR2 sequences are SGDLS and YYNGEE. This CDR3 is 16 amino acids long. Using reference TRBV9 and TRBJ1-4 for the parts outside the CDR3, the full variable domain is DSGVTQTPKHLITATGQRVTLRCSPRSGDLSVYWYQQSLDQGLQFLIQYYNGEERAKGNILERFSAQQFPDLHSELNLSSLELGDSALYFCASSASPRGAGEKLFFGSGTQLSVL.

The chain has TRBV5-6 and TRBJ2-7; 14 bases match TRBD2. V shed 3 bases and J 3 bases; nucleotides not matched to a gene: 5. Looked up from germline, CDR1 is SGHDT and CDR2 is YYEEEE. The CDR3 runs to 16 residues. The CDR3 bases are TGTGCCAGCAGCTCCGGACTAGCGGGGGGAAACTACGAGCAGTACTTC. This translates into CASSSGLAGGNYEQYF.

This chain links TRBV7-2 with TRBJ1-1; weak D call: TRBD1 (5 bases). CDR1 is SGHTA, CDR2 FQGNSA, per germline. The CDR3 has 16 amino acids. V gave up 5 bases and J gave up 0 bases, with 16 bases separating them. The CDR3 DNA sequence: TGTGCCAGCAGCCCCATGGGCGGGGCCCTGAACACTGAAGCTTTCTTT. As protein: CASSPMGGALNTEAFF.

This chain joins TRBV27 and TRBJ2-7, with D tentatively TRBD1 (5 bases). From germline, CDR1 is MNHEY and CDR2 SMNVEV (reference sequence). The germline V and J ends were trimmed by 2 bases and 2 bases, with 7 bases remaining between them. The length of the CDR3 is 13 residues. CDR3 protein: CASSLRGPYEQYF. The CDR3 bases are TGTGCCAGCAGTTTAAGGGGCCCCTACGAGCAGTACTTC.

The J gene is TRBJ2-7, the V gene TRBV10-3; the match to TRBD1 covers 8 bases. The germline gives CDR1 ENHRY, CDR2 SYGVKD. The CDR3 loop spans 16 amino acids. The V segment lost 3 bases and the J segment 1 base; nucleotides outside the gene matches: 8. The CDR3 region is CAISDYRQGSSYEQYF. DNA for the CDR3: TGTGCCATCAGTGATTACCGACAGGGGAGTTCCTACGAGCAGTACTTC.

The V call is TRBV21-1, the J call TRBJ1-5; TRBD1, the table's D call, lacks a check against the DNA. TRBV21-1 is a pseudogene locus. The CDR3 extends over 18 amino acids. CDR3 protein: CASSTRRHRRYSNQPQHF. The CDR3 coding sequence is TGTGCCAGCAGCACTAGAAGGCACAGGAGATATAGCAATCAGCCCCAGCATTTT.

J is TRBJ2-4 and V is TRBV24-1; 7 bases are a match to TRBD1. The ends lost 2 bases at V and 0 bases at J; junction bases unmatched: 9. Germline V gene data show CDR1 as KGHDR and CDR2 as SFDVKD. This CDR3 region has 18 residues. The CDR3 DNA follows: TGTGCCACCAGTGATTCCCAGGGGGTGGGGCTAGCCAAAAACATTCAGTACTTC. Protein product: CATSDSQGVGLAKNIQYF.

The V call is TRBV19, the J call TRBJ2-3; a weak D match, TRBD1 (6 bases). CDR3 length: 15 residues. Deletions cut 3 bases from V and 2 bases from J, with 12 bases between. Germline CDR1 reads LNHDA; CDR2 reads SQIVND (reference sequence). CDR3 residues: CASSIGTGPTDTQYF. The CDR3 DNA reads TGTGCCAGTAGTATCGGTACAGGGCCCACAGATACGCAGTATTTT.

This chain connects TRBV28 to TRBJ2-1, with D possibly TRBD1 on 5 matching bases. Germline loops: CDR1 MDHEN, CDR2 SYDVKM. V was cut by 3 bases and J by 6 bases, with 15 bases left in between. This CDR3 region has 15 residues. CDR3 region: CASSLWSQGRNEQFF. The CDR3 DNA sequence: TGTGCCAGCAGTTTGTGGAGTCAGGGTCGCAATGAGCAGTTCTTC.

The chain couples TRBV27 to TRBJ1-5; 7 nucleotides agree with TRBD1. This CDR3 contains 19 residues. CDR1 is MNHEY, CDR2 SMNVEV, per germline (reference sequence). Trimming cost V 5 bases and J 0 bases; bases outside gene matches: 16. The CDR3 DNA reads as TGTGCCAGCAGTCCAAACCCGAGGATAGCAGGGGGTAGCAATCAGCCCCAGCATTTT. Encoded protein: CASSPNPRIAGGSNQPQHF.

This clone has only a few counts. The chain recombines TRBV9 with TRBJ1-4, with D hard to call. This CDR3 has 16 amino acids. Trimming took off 0 bases at V and 4 bases at J, with 13 bases between the two ends. Germline V gene sequence: CDR1 SGDLS, CDR2 YYNGEE. The CDR3 bases are TGTGCCAGCAGCGTAGCCACGGGAGGTCTTAATGAAAAACTGTTTTTT. Encoded protein: CASSVATGGLNEKLFF.

The rearrangement joins TRBV12-3 or TRBV12-4 to TRBJ1-1, with 7 bases aligning to TRBD1. V gave up 6 bases and J gave up 11 bases; unmatched junction bases: 6. The CDR3 consists of 11 residues. The CDR3 spells CASSTDRVAFF. The CDR3 nucleotides are TGTGCCAGCAGCACCGACAGGGTGGCTTTCTTT.

J is TRBJ2-3 and V is TRBV2; D uncertain. The CDR3 runs 16 residues. Looked up from germline, CDR1 is SNHLY and CDR2 is FYNNEI. Trimming left V 3 bases short and J 2 bases short, with 15 bases between. The CDR3, as DNA: TGTGCCAGCAGTGATGTTGGGCCGACGAACACAGATACGCAGTATTTT. Amino acid sequence: CASSDVGPTNTDTQYF.

The genes are TRBV27 and TRBJ1-2, with 7 bases aligning to TRBD1. The CDR3 has 18 residues. Germline CDR1 is MNHEY and CDR2 is SMNVEV (reference sequence). J was trimmed by 6 bases and V by 5 bases; bases with no gene match: 21. CDR3 in amino acids: CASSPLFGQDLPGNGYTF. In nucleotides, the CDR3 is TGTGCCAGCAGTCCCCTGTTTGGACAGGATCTTCCAGGGAATGGCTACACCTTC.

The rearrangement uses TRBV3-1 (or the pseudogene TRBV3-2) and TRBJ2-3, with 9 bases aligning to TRBD2. Germline V gene data show CDR1 as LGHDT and CDR2 as YNNKEL (reference sequence). This CDR3 is built from 15 residues. Germline trimming cut 1 base from V and 6 bases from J; bases unmatched to any gene: 5. The CDR3 loop is CASSQVASGVDTQYF. In nucleotides, the CDR3 is TGTGCCAGCAGCCAAGTCGCTAGCGGGGTTGATACGCAGTATTTT.